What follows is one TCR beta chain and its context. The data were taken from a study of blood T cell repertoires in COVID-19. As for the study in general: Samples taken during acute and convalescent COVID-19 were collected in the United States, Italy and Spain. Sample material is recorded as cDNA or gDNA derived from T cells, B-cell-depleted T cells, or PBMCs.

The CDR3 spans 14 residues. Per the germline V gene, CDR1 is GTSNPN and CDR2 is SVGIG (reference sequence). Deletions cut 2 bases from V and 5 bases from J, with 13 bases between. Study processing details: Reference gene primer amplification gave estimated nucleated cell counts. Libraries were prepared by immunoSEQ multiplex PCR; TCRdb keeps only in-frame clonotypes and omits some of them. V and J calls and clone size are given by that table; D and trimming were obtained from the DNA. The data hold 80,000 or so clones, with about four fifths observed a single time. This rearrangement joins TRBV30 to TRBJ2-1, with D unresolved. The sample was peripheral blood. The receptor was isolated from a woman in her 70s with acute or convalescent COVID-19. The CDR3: CAWSRPVSDNEQFF. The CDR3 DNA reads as TGTGCCTGGAGTCGCCCCGTCTCGGACAATGAGCAGTTCTTC.